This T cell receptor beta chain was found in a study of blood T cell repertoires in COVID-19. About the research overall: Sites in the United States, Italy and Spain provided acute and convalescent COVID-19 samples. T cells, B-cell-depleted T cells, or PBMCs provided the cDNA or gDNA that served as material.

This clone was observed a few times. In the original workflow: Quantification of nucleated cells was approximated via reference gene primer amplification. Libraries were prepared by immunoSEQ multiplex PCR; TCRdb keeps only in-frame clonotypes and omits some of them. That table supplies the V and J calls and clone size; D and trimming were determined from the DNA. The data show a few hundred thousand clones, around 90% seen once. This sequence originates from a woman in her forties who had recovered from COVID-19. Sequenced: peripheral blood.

CDR3 sequence reads: CASSLTGGSGYEQYF. The CDR3 DNA reads TGTGCCAGCAGCTTAACAGGAGGCAGCGGGTACGAGCAGTACTTC. The chain recombines TRBV7-9 with TRBJ2-7; perhaps TRBD2 as D (6 bases). Trimming took off 2 bases at V and 4 bases at J, with 15 bases between the two ends. In germline, CDR1 is SEHNR, CDR2 FQNEAQ (reference sequence). CDR3 length: 15 amino acids.